Given below is one T cell receptor beta chain in context. Different DNA sequences within this sample yield the same CDR3. This CDR3 comprises 12 residues. Looked up from germline, CDR1 is MNHNS and CDR2 is SASEGT. With 5 bases removed from V and 10 bases from J, the gap between germline ends came to 12 bases. These data come from a study of OX40 agonist ivuxolimab in advanced cancers. Method: immunoSEQ multiplex PCR; TCRdb's copy keeps in-frame clones and lacks some. Of about 66,000 clones listed, around 90% were seen once; the top ten hold about 2.7%. V and J are TRBV6-1 and TRBJ2-1; D gene unclear. This sample comprised CD4+ or CD8+ T cells sorted from blood, obtained in a trial of the OX40 agonist ivuxolimab. The sequence was obtained from an adult with an advanced solid tumor such as melanoma, head and neck, liver or kidney cancer. The CDR3 nucleotides are TGTGCCAGCAGTCCCGCCGAGGACGAGCAGTTCTTC. As protein: CASSPAEDEQFF.